These 18 T cell receptor beta chains were sequenced from one sample in a study of PD-L1 blockade in urothelial cancer. Time point noted: pretreatment peripheral blood. Assay used: immunoSEQ multiplex PCR; TCRdb lists only in-frame clones, some missing. The repertoire holds roughly 90,000 clones, with roughly 90% as singletons. Sequenced here: PBMCs, sampled around atezolizumab (anti-PD-L1) treatment. The receptor set was obtained from an elderly woman with urothelial cancer.

The chain carries TRBV19 and TRBJ1-1; a possible D gene is TRBD1 (5 bases). Per germline, CDR1 LNHDA and CDR2 SQIVND (reference sequence). This CDR3 has 13 residues. The germline V and J ends were trimmed by 6 bases and 6 bases, with 14 bases remaining between them. The CDR3 sequence is CASSPAGFPEAFF. DNA for the CDR3: TGTGCCAGTAGCCCCGCAGGGTTTCCTGAAGCTTTCTTT.

V is TRBV10-1 and J is TRBJ1-3, with 7 bases matching TRBD1. V lost 6 bases and J lost 4; bases outside the gene matches: 6. Germline V gene data show CDR1 as WNHNN and CDR2 as SYGVQD (reference sequence). The CDR3 runs to 14 residues. The CDR3 nucleotides are TGCGCCAGCAGCGGTGGGACAGACGGAAACACCATATATTTT. Amino acids: CASSGGTDGNTIYF.

This rearrangement joins TRBV12-2 to TRBJ1-2; whether TRBD1, the table's D call, matches the DNA was not checked. TRBV12-2 is a documented pseudogene. The CDR3 consists of 16 residues. This CDR3 reads CASRLADDRGRDGYTF. DNA for the CDR3: TGTGCAAGTCGCTTAGCCGACGACAGGGGGCGCGATGGCTACACCTTC.

This clone is a singleton in its sample. This rearrangement joins TRBV27 to TRBJ2-1; TRBD2 is a possible D gene (5 bases). The CDR3 runs 18 residues. Trimming removed 7 bases from V and 3 bases from J, with 25 bases in between. Germline V CDR1 and CDR2: MNHEY, SMNVEV (reference sequence). The CDR3 coding sequence is TGTGCCAGCAACAATATGGTGAGAACGAACCGGGGCTACAATGAGCAGTTCTTC. Translating gives CASNNMVRTNRGYNEQFF.

The chain links TRBV11-2 to TRBJ1-1; no definite D call. CDR1 SGHAT and CDR2 FQNNGV come from the germline V gene. The CDR3 extends over 14 amino acids. Trimming pared 3 bases from V and 3 bases from J, leaving 11 bases between. The CDR3 here is CASSFGEPYTEAFF. CDR3 coding DNA: TGTGCCAGCAGCTTTGGGGAGCCCTACACTGAAGCTTTCTTT.

The V gene is TRBV28, the J gene TRBJ1-2, with D possibly matching TRBD1 (6 bases). The ends were cut back, 6 bases at V and 1 base at J, with 21 bases in the middle. The CDR3 spans 17 residues. CDR1 is MDHEN, CDR2 SYDVKM, per germline. The CDR3 here is CASSSIKGQPINYGYTF. In DNA form, the CDR3 reads TGTGCCAGCAGCTCAATCAAAGGACAGCCGATTAACTATGGCTACACCTTC.

The chain has TRBV28 and TRBJ1-1; the D gene is possibly TRBD1 (6 bases). V dropped 10 bases and J dropped 1 base, with 16 bases sitting between them. The CDR3 totals 14 residues. CDR1 is MDHEN and CDR2 is SYDVKM in the germline V gene. In nucleotides, the CDR3 is TGTGCCATCCACAAGACAGGTGGGAACACTGAAGCTTTCTTT. Its protein is CAIHKTGGNTEAFF. The whole variable domain, remainder taken from reference TRBV28 and TRBJ1-1, is DVKVTQSSRYLVKRTGEKVFLECVQDMDHENMFWYRQDPGLGLRLIYFSYDVKMKEKGDIPEGYSVSREKKERFSLILESASTNQTSMYLCAIHKTGGNTEAFFGQGTRLTVV.

The gene calls are TRBV2 and TRBJ1-2, with D maybe TRBD1 (6 bases). This CDR3 has 14 residues. Trimming removed 2 bases from V and 4 bases from J, with 11 bases in between. Per the germline V gene, CDR1 is SNHLY and CDR2 is FYNNEI. DNA for the CDR3: TGTGCCAGCAGTGAAAGGACAGTACTCTATGGCTACACCTTC. This codes for CASSERTVLYGYTF.

The chain employs TRBV19 and TRBJ1-5, with D perhaps TRBD1 (5 bases). Germline loops: CDR1 LNHDA, CDR2 SQIVND (reference sequence). The CDR3 is made up of 13 amino acids. The V gene lost 4 bases and the J gene lost 9 bases, with 13 bases spanning the gap. The CDR3 here is CASSTGLDGPQHF. CDR3 sequence (DNA): TGTGCCAGTAGTACGGGACTTGATGGGCCCCAGCATTTT. The full variable domain, its missing parts supplied by reference TRBV19 and TRBJ1-5, is DGGITQSPKYLFRKEGQNVTLSCEQNLNHDAMYWYRQDPGQGLRLIYYSQIVNDFQKGDIAEGYSVSREKKESFPLTVTSAQKNPTAFYLCASSTGLDGPQHFGDGTRLSIL.

This chain links TRBV2 with TRBJ1-1; 10 bases match TRBD1. Germline V CDR1 and CDR2: SNHLY, FYNNEI. This CDR3 has 15 amino acids. V dropped 5 bases and J dropped 4; count of bases not matched to a gene: 7. The CDR3 region is CASSSDRGQSTEAFF. The CDR3 bases are TGTGCCAGCAGTAGTGACAGGGGGCAGAGCACTGAAGCTTTCTTT.

V gene TRBV10-3 combines with J gene TRBJ2-7; TRBD2 aligns across 13 bases. V shed 5 bases, J shed 6 bases, and the junction held 1 base outside the gene matches. The CDR3 extends over 13 amino acids. The germline gives CDR1 ENHRY, CDR2 SYGVKD. CDR3 protein: CAISTSGRGEQYF. The CDR3 region has the DNA TGTGCCATCAGTACTAGCGGGAGGGGCGAGCAGTACTTC.

The genes are TRBV7-8 and TRBJ1-2; the match to TRBD1 covers 9 bases. This CDR3 region has 14 residues. V gave up 5 bases and J gave up 7 bases; unmatched junction bases: 8. In germline, CDR1 is SGHVS, CDR2 FQNEAQ. Here the CDR3 reads CASSPTAGQGGYTF. DNA of the CDR3: TGTGCCAGCAGCCCGACAGCGGGACAGGGTGGCTACACCTTC.

CDR3 in DNA: TGTGCCAGCAGCTTGGGTCAGGGGTCGACTCAGCCCCAGCATTTT. It yields the protein CASSLGQGSTQPQHF. The rearrangement joins TRBV5-6 to TRBJ1-5, with a weak D call TRBD1 (6 bases). With 0 bases removed from V and 6 bases from J, the gap between germline ends came to 13 bases. The CDR3 consists of 15 residues. Germline V CDR1 and CDR2: SGHDT, YYEEEE.

This chain uses TRBV13 with TRBJ2-4; D perhaps matches TRBD2 (6 bases). V lost 10 bases, J lost 0 bases, and 13 bases lay in between. The length of the CDR3 is 14 residues. The germline V gene has CDR1 PRHDT and CDR2 FYEKMQ (reference sequence). For the CDR3, the DNA is TGTGCCACCTCGCGGGGACTAGCCAAAAACATTCAGTACTTC. Its protein product is CATSRGLAKNIQYF.

The chain carries TRBV5-1 and TRBJ1-1; a possible D gene is TRBD1 (5 bases). Germline-derived CDR1 and CDR2 are SGHRS and YFSETQ. V gave up 5 bases and J gave up 7 bases, with 15 bases separating them. CDR3 length: 13 residues. The CDR3 protein is CASSLQGGDEAFF. The CDR3 coding sequence is TGCGCCAGCAGTCTCCAGGGTGGGGATGAAGCTTTCTTT.

The DNA of the CDR3 is TGTGCCATCAGCTCCCCCCCTTACGAGCAGTACTTC. This encodes CAISSPPYEQYF. The chain combines TRBV10-3 with TRBJ2-7; D remains ambiguous. V lost 6 bases and J 4 bases, leaving 10 bases between the germline ends. This CDR3 is 12 amino acids long. The germline gives CDR1 ENHRY, CDR2 SYGVKD.

This clone occurred once. This chain links TRBV27 with TRBJ1-1; 8 positions agree with TRBD1. With V trimmed by 5 bases and J by 0 bases, 8 bases remained unmatched. The CDR3 consists of 16 residues. From germline, CDR1 is MNHEY and CDR2 SMNVEV (reference sequence). CDR3 bases: TGTGCCAGCAGTGCCACCAGGGGGCTGATGAACACTGAAGCTTTCTTT. Residues: CASSATRGLMNTEAFF.

The chain recombines TRBV14 with TRBJ2-7; TRBD1 matches at 7 bases. V was clipped by 3 bases and J by 0 bases; unmatched bases: 5. In germline, CDR1 is SGHDN, CDR2 FVKESK. The CDR3 contains 15 residues. CDR3 coding DNA: TGTGCCAGCAGCCACACACAGGGGTTCTCCTACGAGCAGTACTTC. It codes for CASSHTQGFSYEQYF.